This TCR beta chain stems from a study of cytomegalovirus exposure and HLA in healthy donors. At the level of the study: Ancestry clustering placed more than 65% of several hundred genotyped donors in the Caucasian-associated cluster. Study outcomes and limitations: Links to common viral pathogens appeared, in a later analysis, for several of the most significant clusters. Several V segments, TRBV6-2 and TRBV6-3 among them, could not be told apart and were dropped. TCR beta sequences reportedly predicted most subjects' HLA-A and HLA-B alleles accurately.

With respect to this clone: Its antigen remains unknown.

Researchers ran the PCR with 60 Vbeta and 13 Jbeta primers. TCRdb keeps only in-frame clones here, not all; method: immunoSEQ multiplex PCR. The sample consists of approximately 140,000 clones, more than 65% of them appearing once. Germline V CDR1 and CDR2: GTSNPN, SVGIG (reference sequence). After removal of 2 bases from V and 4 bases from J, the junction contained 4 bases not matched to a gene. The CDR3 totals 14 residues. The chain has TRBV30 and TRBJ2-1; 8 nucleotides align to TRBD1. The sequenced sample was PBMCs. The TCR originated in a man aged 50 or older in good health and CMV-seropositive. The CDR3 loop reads CAWSRTGGYNEQFF. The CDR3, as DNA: TGTGCCTGGAGTCGAACAGGGGGATACAATGAGCAGTTCTTC.